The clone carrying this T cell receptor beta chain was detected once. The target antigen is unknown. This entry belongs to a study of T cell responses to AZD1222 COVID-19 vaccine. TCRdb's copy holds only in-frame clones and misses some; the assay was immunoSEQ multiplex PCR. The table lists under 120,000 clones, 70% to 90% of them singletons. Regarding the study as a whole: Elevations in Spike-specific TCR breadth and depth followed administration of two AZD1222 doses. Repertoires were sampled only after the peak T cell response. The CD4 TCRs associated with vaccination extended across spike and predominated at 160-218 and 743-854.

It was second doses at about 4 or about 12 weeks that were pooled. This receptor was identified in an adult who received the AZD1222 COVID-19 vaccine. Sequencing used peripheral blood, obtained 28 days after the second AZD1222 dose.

This CDR3 reads CASSLKVGTGRTDTQYF. For the CDR3, the DNA is TGTGCCAGCAGCTTAAAGGTCGGGACAGGGCGCACAGATACGCAGTATTTT. The chain joins TRBV7-2 to TRBJ2-3; 9 positions agree with TRBD1. Germline V gene lookup returns CDR1 SGHTA and CDR2 FQGNSA. The V segment lost 2 bases and the J segment 1 base; nucleotides outside the gene matches: 7. The CDR3 sequence is 17 residues long.